The T cell receptor beta chain described here comes from a study of T cell changes during pregnancy in multiple sclerosis. The length of the CDR3 is 15 residues. Germline V lookup: CDR1 SEHNR, CDR2 FQNEAQ (reference sequence). Trimming left V 0 bases short and J 4 bases short, with 9 bases between. Measured with immunoSEQ multiplex PCR; TCRdb has only the in-frame clones, and not every one. Among more than 30,000 clones listed, around 91% were seen once. The chain couples TRBV7-9 to TRBJ2-2, with D unresolved. This TCR derives from a female donor with multiple sclerosis, enrolled in a pregnancy study. Here the sequenced sample was CD8+ T cells from peripheral blood mononuclear cells, taken in the second trimester of pregnancy. The CDR3 reads CASSLAASPTGELFF. CDR3 coding DNA: TGTGCCAGCAGCTTAGCCGCTAGTCCCACCGGGGAGCTGTTTTTT.